This T cell receptor beta chain came from a study of blood T cells in healthy people across ages. With 6 bases removed from V and 5 bases from J, the gap between germline ends came to 11 bases. Per the germline V gene, CDR1 is SNHLY and CDR2 is FYNNEI. This CDR3 is 13 amino acids long. A second roughly 6 to 12 cycle PCR used barcoded and J-beta primers. Researchers report that a template-switch adaptor with 12 random nucleotides tagged each cDNA molecule. Via MiXCR, TCRdb re-called the 5' RACE reads, giving one row per CDR3 protein. The table includes more than 900,000 distinct CDR3 sequences, 25% to 30% detected once. For this clonotype: Its antigen is still unknown.

General study results and limits: Among long-lived donors, naive CD4+ cells were more numerous and diversity higher than in aged donors.

These data are also associated with another study on T cells of mothers and their children. That report adds: Three healthy Caucasian mothers, along with their six children, were the donors. In each mother, TCR beta CDR3 reads exceeded 9.5 million; in each child, they numbered approximately 3 million.

V gene TRBV2 combines with J gene TRBJ2-1; the D gene is possibly TRBD2 (5 bases). Input material: blood. This receptor was taken from a woman aged 35 to 49 in good health. Written as DNA, the CDR3 is TGTGCCAGCAGGGCGTTTAGCGACAATGAGCAGTTCTTC. Its translation: CASRAFSDNEQFF.